The 20 T cell receptor beta chains presented below share a single source sample, sequenced in a study of Ad26.COV2.S vaccination and SARS-CoV-2 variants. Measured with immunoSEQ multiplex PCR; TCRdb has only the in-frame clones, and not every one. The sample lists approximately 300,000 clones, around four fifths occurring once. Treatment of the sample: 15 to 20 received Ad26.COV2.S at low or high dose, single or two shots; five or six received placebo; per-sample allocation not given. Sampling occurred on day 63 after the first vaccine or placebo injection. Sequenced material: peripheral blood, taken in a trial of Ad26.COV2.S vaccine versus placebo. Source of these receptors: a person between 18 and 65 years old who received the Ad26.COV2.S COVID-19 vaccine or a placebo.

The gene calls are TRBV5-1 and TRBJ1-3, with D possibly being TRBD1 (6 bases). Trimming took 6 bases from V and 1 from J, leaving 11 bases between them. Germline-derived CDR1 and CDR2 are SGHRS and YFSETQ. This CDR3 is built from 14 residues. This chain's CDR3 is CASKDSPSGNTIYF. The CDR3 coding sequence is TGCGCCAGCAAGGACAGTCCTTCTGGAAACACCATATATTTT. Full variable domain (remainder filled in from reference TRBV5-1 and TRBJ1-3): KAGVTQTPRYLIKTRGQQVTLSCSPISGHRSVSWYQQTPGQGLQFLFEYFSETQRNKGNFPGRFSGRQFSNSRSEMNVSTLELGDSALYLCASKDSPSGNTIYFGEGSWLTVV.

The chain couples TRBV27 to TRBJ1-1, with 7 bases matching TRBD1. This CDR3 comprises 13 residues. Per the germline V gene, CDR1 is MNHEY and CDR2 is SMNVEV (reference sequence). V lost 5 bases to trimming and J lost 5 bases; unmatched junction nucleotides: 5. CDR3 loop: CASSEGAWTEAFF. CDR3 DNA: TGTGCCAGCAGTGAGGGGGCTTGGACTGAAGCTTTCTTT.

The chain employs TRBV2 and TRBJ2-3, with 12 bases matching TRBD2. Trimming cost V 3 bases and J 4 bases; bases outside gene matches: 5. This CDR3 spans 16 amino acids. From germline, CDR1 is SNHLY and CDR2 FYNNEI. CDR3 bases: TGTGCCAGCAGTGAGGCTAGCGGGGGGGCCGCAGATACGCAGTATTTT. It translates to CASSEASGGAADTQYF.

J is TRBJ2-1 and V is TRBV9, with D maybe TRBD1 (6 bases). The CDR3 is 15 residues long. CDR1 is SGDLS and CDR2 is YYNGEE in the germline V gene. With 0 bases removed from V and 2 bases from J, the gap between germline ends came to 9 bases. The CDR3 DNA sequence: TGTGCCAGCAGCGTAGAGGGGGATACCTACAATGAGCAGTTCTTC. It codes for CASSVEGDTYNEQFF.

V is TRBV7-2 and J is TRBJ2-3, with 15 positions matching TRBD2. Germline loops: CDR1 SGHTA, CDR2 FQGNSA. Unmatched junction bases numbered 12, after V lost 5 bases and J lost 15 bases. This CDR3 is 15 amino acids long. CDR3 region: CASSAGLAGGASVYF. The CDR3 DNA sequence: TGTGCCAGCAGCGCCGGACTAGCGGGGGGGGCCTCGGTATATTTT.

This clone was counted only a few times. J is TRBJ2-7 and V is TRBV11-2; the D is unclear. The V and J ends lost 5 bases and 6 bases respectively, with 11 bases between them. Germline V CDR1 and CDR2: SGHAT, FQNNGV. The CDR3 loop spans 12 amino acids. The CDR3 loop reads CASSPLQTEQYF. In DNA, the CDR3 is TGTGCCAGCAGCCCACTTCAGACCGAGCAGTACTTC.

The chain couples TRBV6-5 to TRBJ1-1; D is possibly TRBD1 (5 bases). V was cut by 6 bases and J by 5 bases, with 16 bases left in between. Germline lookup yields CDR1 MNHEY and CDR2 SVGAGI. The CDR3 runs 14 residues. The CDR3 DNA follows: TGTGCCAGCAGCCTCAGGGTGATCGGGACTGAAGCTTTCTTT. Translation gives CASSLRVIGTEAFF.

The chain employs TRBV5-1 and TRBJ2-5; the match to TRBD2 covers 7 bases. From germline, CDR1 is SGHRS and CDR2 YFSETQ. With 4 bases clipped from V and 5 bases from J, the junction kept 17 bases outside the gene matches. The CDR3 extends over 17 amino acids. This CDR3 is CASSLTRASGGAETQYF. For the CDR3, the DNA is TGCGCCAGCAGCCTGACACGCGCTAGCGGAGGTGCGGAGACCCAGTACTTC.

This clone is medium-sized (0.01 to 0.1%) by share. The gene calls are TRBV30 and TRBJ1-6; D is perhaps TRBD1 (6 bases). Germline loops: CDR1 GTSNPN, CDR2 SVGIG (reference sequence). The CDR3 totals 15 residues. The V end lost 2 bases, the J end lost 8 bases, and 16 bases lay between the germline ends. The CDR3: CAWSPTGQEYSPLHF. In DNA form, the CDR3 reads TGTGCCTGGAGTCCGACGGGACAAGAGTATTCACCCCTCCACTTT.

J is TRBJ1-1 and V is TRBV13; D may be TRBD1 (5 bases). The CDR3 runs to 15 residues. Trimming stripped 1 base from V and 2 bases from J, with 11 bases between. CDR1 and CDR2 from the germline V gene are PRHDT and FYEKMQ (reference sequence). This CDR3 reads CASSLDQGSNTEAFF. The CDR3, as DNA: TGTGCCAGCAGCTTAGATCAGGGCTCAAACACTGAAGCTTTCTTT. Filled out from reference TRBV13 and TRBJ1-1, the complete variable domain reads AAGVIQSPRHLIKEKRETATLKCYPIPRHDTVYWYQQGPGQDPQFLISFYEKMQSDKGSIPDRFSAQQFSDYHSELNMSSLELGDSALYFCASSLDQGSNTEAFFGQGTRLTVV.

The rearrangement uses TRBV7-8 and TRBJ2-1; perhaps TRBD2 as D (6 bases). This CDR3 region has 17 residues. Germline V gene lookup returns CDR1 SGHVS and CDR2 FQNEAQ. V was cut by 6 bases and J by 10 bases, with 28 bases left in between. The CDR3 loop reads CASSSSRRGSPSGEQFF. CDR3 in DNA: TGTGCCAGCAGTTCATCCCGTCGGGGGAGTCCGTCAGGGGAGCAGTTCTTC.

This clone was recorded once. V is TRBV2 and J is TRBJ2-2, with 12 bases identical to TRBD2. Unmatched junction bases numbered 5, after V lost 1 base and J lost 8 bases. CDR3 length equals 16 residues. Germline V gene sequence: CDR1 SNHLY, CDR2 FYNNEI. This chain's CDR3 is CASSEGLAGGTGELFF. The CDR3 DNA follows: TGTGCCAGCAGTGAAGGGCTAGCGGGGGGGACAGGGGAGCTGTTTTTT.

This chain uses TRBV19 with TRBJ1-2; D unresolved. CDR3 length: 15 amino acids. V was clipped by 3 bases and J by 4 bases, with 15 bases between them. Germline V gene data show CDR1 as LNHDA and CDR2 as SQIVND (reference sequence). CDR3 sequence: CASSMTPGRGYGYTF. Here the CDR3 DNA reads TGTGCCAGTAGTATGACCCCGGGCAGAGGCTATGGCTACACCTTC.

This clone was seen only once. The J gene is TRBJ1-1, the V gene TRBV6-5, with no clear D. This CDR3 has 14 amino acids. Between the trimmed V and J ends, which lost 0 bases and 4 bases, there was a span of 9 bases. Looked up from germline, CDR1 is MNHEY and CDR2 is SVGAGI. CDR3 bases: TGTGCCAGCAGTTACTCGGTTCGGGTCACTGAAGCTTTCTTT. This translates into CASSYSVRVTEAFF.

CDR3 region: CASSPRGQGYNGELFF. The CDR3 DNA is TGTGCCAGCTCACCAAGGGGACAGGGGTACAACGGGGAGCTGTTTTTT. This sequence joins TRBV18 and TRBJ2-2; 10 positions match TRBD1. Germline V gene lookup returns CDR1 KGHSH and CDR2 LQKENI. Trimming removed 2 bases from V and 7 bases from J; junction bases left unmatched: 7. The CDR3 covers 16 residues.

This chain links TRBV15 with TRBJ1-5, with 7 bases fitting TRBD1. The V segment lost 4 bases and the J segment 2 bases; nucleotides outside the gene matches: 8. Germline CDR1 LNHNV, CDR2 YYDKDF (reference sequence). The CDR3 covers 16 residues. In DNA form, the CDR3 reads TGTGCCACCAGCACAAAGCGACAGGGAGGCAATCAGCCCCAGCATTTT. Translating gives CATSTKRQGGNQPQHF.

V gene TRBV18 combines with J gene TRBJ2-2; D is uncertain. From germline, CDR1 is KGHSH and CDR2 LQKENI. The CDR3 consists of 14 residues. Trimming took off 4 bases at V and 0 bases at J, with 6 bases between the two ends. CDR3 residues: CASSLASNTGELFF. CDR3 sequence (DNA): TGTGCCAGCTCACTAGCCTCGAACACCGGGGAGCTGTTTTTT.

The chain joins TRBV14 to TRBJ2-7; 9 positions match TRBD1. V gave up 5 bases and J gave up 2 bases; unmatched junction bases: 4. CDR1 SGHDN and CDR2 FVKESK come from the germline V gene. CDR3 length: 14 amino acids. CDR3 residues: CASSIYRGPYEQYF. In nucleotides, the CDR3 is TGTGCCAGCAGCATATACAGGGGGCCCTACGAGCAGTACTTC. Full variable domain (remainder filled in from reference TRBV14 and TRBJ2-7): EAGVTQFPSHSVIEKGQTVTLRCDPISGHDNLYWYRRVMGKEIKFLLHFVKESKQDESGMPNNRFLAERTGGTYSTLKVQPAELEDSGVYFCASSIYRGPYEQYFGPGTRLTVT.

The CDR3 region is CASSFSSAGDQQYF. CDR3 coding DNA: TGTGCCAGCAGCTTTAGTTCGGCAGGTGATCAGCAGTACTTC. The J gene is TRBJ2-7, the V gene TRBV11-2; no definite D call. Trimming removed 3 bases from V and 8 bases from J, with 17 bases in between. From germline, CDR1 is SGHAT and CDR2 FQNNGV. This CDR3 spans 14 amino acids.

The chain joins TRBV5-5 to TRBJ1-5; D possibly corresponds to TRBD1 (5 bases). The germline CDR1 and CDR2 sequences are SGHKS and YYEKEE (reference sequence). With 0 bases removed from V and 2 bases from J, the gap between germline ends came to 6 bases. This CDR3 contains 14 residues. In nucleotides, the CDR3 is TGTGCCAGCAGCTTGGGGGGGGGCAATCAGCCCCAGCATTTT. Protein sequence: CASSLGGGNQPQHF.